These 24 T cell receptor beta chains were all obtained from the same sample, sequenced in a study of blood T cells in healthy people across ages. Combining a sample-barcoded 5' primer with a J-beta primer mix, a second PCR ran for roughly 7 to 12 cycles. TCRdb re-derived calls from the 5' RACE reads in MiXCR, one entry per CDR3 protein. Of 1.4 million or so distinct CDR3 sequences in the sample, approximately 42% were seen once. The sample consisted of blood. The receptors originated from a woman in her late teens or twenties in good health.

CDR3 bases: TGTGCCACCAGTGATCCAGTCTACAATGAGCAGTACTTC. It specifies CATSDPVYNEQYF. The chain couples TRBV24-1 to TRBJ2-1, with no clear D. Gene TRBJ2-7 matches the end of the DNA better, so the J call may be wrong. The germline gives CDR1 KGHDR, CDR2 SFDVKD. The CDR3 covers 13 residues.

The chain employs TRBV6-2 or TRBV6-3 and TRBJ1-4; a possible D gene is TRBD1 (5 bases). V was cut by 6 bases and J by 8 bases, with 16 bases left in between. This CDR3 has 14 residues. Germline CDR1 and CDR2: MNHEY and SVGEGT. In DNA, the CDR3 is TGTGCCAGCAGCCTCGTCGGGACCGCAGAAAAACTGTTTTTT. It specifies CASSLVGTAEKLFF.

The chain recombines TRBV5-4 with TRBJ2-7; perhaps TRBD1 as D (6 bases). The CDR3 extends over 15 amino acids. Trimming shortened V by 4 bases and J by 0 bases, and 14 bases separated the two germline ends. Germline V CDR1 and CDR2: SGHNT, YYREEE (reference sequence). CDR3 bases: TGTGCCAGCAGCAGAGCAGACAGGAGCTCCTACGAGCAGTACTTC. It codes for CASSRADRSSYEQYF.

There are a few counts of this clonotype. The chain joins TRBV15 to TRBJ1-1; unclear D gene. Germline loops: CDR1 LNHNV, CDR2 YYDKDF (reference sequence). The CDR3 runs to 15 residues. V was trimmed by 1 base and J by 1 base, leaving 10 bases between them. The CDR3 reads CATSRGPFPNTEAFF. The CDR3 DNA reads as TGTGCCACCAGCAGAGGCCCCTTTCCGAACACTGAAGCTTTCTTT.

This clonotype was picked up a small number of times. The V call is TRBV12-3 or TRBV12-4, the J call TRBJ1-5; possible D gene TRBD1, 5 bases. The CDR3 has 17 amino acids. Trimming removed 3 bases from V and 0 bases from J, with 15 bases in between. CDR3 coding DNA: TGTGCCAGCAGTTTCAGGGTGACGGATTATAGCAATCAGCCCCAGCATTTT. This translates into CASSFRVTDYSNQPQHF.

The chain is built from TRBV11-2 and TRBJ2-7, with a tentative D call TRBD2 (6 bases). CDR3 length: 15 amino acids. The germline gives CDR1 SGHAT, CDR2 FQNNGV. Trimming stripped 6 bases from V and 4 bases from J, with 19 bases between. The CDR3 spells CASRSSGGAAYEQYF. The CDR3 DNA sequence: TGTGCCAGCAGGTCGAGTGGAGGGGCTGCTTACGAGCAGTACTTC.

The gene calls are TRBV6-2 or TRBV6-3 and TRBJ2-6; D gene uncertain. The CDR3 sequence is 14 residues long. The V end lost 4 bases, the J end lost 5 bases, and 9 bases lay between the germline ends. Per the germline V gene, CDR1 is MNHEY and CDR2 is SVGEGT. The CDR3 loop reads CASSFYKWANVLTF. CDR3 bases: TGTGCCAGCAGTTTTTACAAATGGGCCAACGTCCTGACTTTC.

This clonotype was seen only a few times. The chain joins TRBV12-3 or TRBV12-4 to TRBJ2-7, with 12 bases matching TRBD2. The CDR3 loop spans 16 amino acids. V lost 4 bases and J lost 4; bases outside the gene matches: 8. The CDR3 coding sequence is TGTGCCAGCAGTTCGTCTAGCGGGGGGGCACAGTACGAGCAGTACTTC. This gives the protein CASSSSSGGAQYEQYF.

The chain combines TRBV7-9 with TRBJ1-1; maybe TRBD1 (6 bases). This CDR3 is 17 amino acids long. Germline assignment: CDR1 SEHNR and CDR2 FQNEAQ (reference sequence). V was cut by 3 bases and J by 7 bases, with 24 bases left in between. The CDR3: CASSLGGARQRKFEAFF. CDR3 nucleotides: TGTGCCAGCAGCTTGGGGGGGGCACGACAGAGGAAGTTTGAAGCTTTCTTT.

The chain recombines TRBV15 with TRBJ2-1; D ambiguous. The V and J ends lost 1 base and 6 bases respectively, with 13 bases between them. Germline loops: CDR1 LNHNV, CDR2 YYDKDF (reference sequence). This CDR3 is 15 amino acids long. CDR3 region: CATSRGPGLGNEQFF. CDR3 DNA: TGTGCCACCAGCAGAGGTCCGGGTTTGGGCAATGAGCAGTTCTTC.

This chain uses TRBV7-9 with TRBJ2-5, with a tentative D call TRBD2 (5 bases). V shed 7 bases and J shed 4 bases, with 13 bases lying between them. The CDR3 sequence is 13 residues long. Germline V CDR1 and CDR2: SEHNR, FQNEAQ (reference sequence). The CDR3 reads CASKEVEAETQYF. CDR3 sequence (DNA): TGTGCCAGCAAGGAGGTTGAGGCAGAGACCCAGTACTTC.

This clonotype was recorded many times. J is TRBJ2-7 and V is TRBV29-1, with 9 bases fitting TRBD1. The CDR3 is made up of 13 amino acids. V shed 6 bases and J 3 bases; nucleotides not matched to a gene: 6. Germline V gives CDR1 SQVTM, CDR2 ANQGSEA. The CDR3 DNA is TGCAGCGTCGCAGGGGACAGGGTCTACGAGCAGTACTTC. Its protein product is CSVAGDRVYEQYF.

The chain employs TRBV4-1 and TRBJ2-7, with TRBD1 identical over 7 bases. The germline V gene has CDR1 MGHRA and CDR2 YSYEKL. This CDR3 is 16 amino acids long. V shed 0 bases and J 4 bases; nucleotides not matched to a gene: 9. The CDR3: CASSQDPTGEYYEQYF. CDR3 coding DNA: TGCGCCAGCAGCCAAGATCCCACAGGGGAGTATTACGAGCAGTACTTC.

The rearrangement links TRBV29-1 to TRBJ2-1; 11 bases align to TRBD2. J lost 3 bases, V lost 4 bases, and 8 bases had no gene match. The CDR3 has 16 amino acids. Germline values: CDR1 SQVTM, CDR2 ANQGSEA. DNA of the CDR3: TGCAGCGTTGTTGGTGGTGGGACTAGCGGCTACAATGAGCAGTTCTTC. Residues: CSVVGGGTSGYNEQFF.

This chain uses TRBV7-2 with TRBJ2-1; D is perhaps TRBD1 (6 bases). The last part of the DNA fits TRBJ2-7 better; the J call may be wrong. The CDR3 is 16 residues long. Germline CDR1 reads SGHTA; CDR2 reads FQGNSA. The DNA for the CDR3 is TGTGCCAGCAGCTGGGATGGGGGCATCCCATACAATGAGCAGTACTTC. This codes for CASSWDGGIPYNEQYF.

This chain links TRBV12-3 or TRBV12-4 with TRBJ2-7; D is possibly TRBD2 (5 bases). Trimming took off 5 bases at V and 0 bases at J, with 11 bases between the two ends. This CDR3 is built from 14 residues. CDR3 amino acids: CASSLRTDSYEQYF. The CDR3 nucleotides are TGTGCCAGCAGTCTCCGGACTGACTCCTACGAGCAGTACTTC.

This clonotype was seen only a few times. CDR3 sequence: CASSPLSMTGANYGYTF. In DNA form, the CDR3 reads TGTGCCAGCAGTCCCCTCAGTATGACAGGAGCAAACTATGGCTACACCTTC. V usage is TRBV6-1 and J usage is TRBJ1-2, with D perhaps TRBD1 (6 bases). CDR1 and CDR2 (germline): MNHNS, SASEGT. This CDR3 contains 17 residues. The V and J ends lost 5 bases and 2 bases respectively, with 21 bases between them.

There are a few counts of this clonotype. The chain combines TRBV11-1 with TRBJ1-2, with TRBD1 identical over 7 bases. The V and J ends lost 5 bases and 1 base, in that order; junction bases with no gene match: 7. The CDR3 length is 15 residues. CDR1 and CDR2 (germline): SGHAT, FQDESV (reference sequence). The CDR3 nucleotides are TGTGCCAGCAGCCCGGGGACAGAGAGTAACTATGGCTACACCTTC. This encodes CASSPGTESNYGYTF.

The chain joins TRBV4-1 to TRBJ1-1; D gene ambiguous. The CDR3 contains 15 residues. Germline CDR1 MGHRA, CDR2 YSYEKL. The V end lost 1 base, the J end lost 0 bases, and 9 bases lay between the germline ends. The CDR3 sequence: CASSQGPTMNTEAFF. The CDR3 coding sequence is TGCGCCAGCAGCCAAGGTCCCACCATGAACACTGAAGCTTTCTTT.

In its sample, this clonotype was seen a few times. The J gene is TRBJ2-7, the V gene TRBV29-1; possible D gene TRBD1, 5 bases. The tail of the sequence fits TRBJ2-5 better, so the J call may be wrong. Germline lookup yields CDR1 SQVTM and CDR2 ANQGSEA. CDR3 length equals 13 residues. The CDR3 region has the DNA TGCAGCGTTGTGGGGCCGGTAGAGGAGACCCAGTACTTC. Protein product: CSVVGPVEETQYF.

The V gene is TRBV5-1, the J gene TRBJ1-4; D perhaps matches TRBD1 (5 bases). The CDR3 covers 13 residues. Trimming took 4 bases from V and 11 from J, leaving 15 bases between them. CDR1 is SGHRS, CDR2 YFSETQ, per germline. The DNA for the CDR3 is TGCGCCAGCAGCCGGGACGGATTCCCGAAACTGTTTTTT. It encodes CASSRDGFPKLFF.

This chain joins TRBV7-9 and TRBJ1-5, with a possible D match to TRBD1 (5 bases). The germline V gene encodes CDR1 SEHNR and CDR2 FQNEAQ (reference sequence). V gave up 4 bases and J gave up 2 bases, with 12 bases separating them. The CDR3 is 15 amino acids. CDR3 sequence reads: CASSSSGGGNQPQHF. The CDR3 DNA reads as TGTGCCAGCAGCTCGAGCGGGGGTGGCAATCAGCCCCAGCATTTT.

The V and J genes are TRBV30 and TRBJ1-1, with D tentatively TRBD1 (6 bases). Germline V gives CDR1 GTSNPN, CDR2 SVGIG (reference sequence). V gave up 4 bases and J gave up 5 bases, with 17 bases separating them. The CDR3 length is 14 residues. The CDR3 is CAWIQWGRGTEAFF. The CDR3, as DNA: TGTGCCTGGATCCAGTGGGGGCGGGGGACTGAAGCTTTCTTT.

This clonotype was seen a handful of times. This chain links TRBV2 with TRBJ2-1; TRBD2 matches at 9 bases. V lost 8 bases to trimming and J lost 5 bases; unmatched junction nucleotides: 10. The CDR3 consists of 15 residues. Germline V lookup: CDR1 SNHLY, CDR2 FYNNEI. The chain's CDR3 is CASVIWVAGDNEQFF. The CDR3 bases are TGTGCCAGCGTAATCTGGGTAGCGGGAGACAATGAGCAGTTCTTC.